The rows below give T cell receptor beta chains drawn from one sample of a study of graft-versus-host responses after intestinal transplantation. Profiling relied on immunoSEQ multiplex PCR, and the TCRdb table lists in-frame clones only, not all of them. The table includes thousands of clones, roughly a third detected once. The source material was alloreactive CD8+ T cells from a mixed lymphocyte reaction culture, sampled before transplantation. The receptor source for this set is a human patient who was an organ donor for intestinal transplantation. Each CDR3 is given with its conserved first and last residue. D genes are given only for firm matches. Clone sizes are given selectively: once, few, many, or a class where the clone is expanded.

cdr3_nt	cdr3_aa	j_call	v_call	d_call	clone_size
TGTGCCAGCAGCCAGGATACAGGGGGCGCCGGGGAGCTGTTTTTT	CASSQDTGGAGELFF	TRBJ2-2	TRBV4-2	TRBD1	medium-sized
TGTGCCAGCAGTTTAGGGGGCGGTATGAACACTGAAGCTTTCTTT	CASSLGGGMNTEAFF	TRBJ1-1	TRBV28	NA	NA
TGTGCCAGCAGCCCAGGGGAGTACGAATACGAGCAGTACTTC	CASSPGEYEYEQYF	TRBJ2-7	TRBV7-9	NA	NA
TGCGCCAGCAGAACTCTGTTCGGTGAGCAGTTCTTC	CASRTLFGEQFF	TRBJ2-1	TRBV5-1	NA	medium-sized
TGCGCCAGCAGCGCGTCCAGGGGACCCTACGAGCAGTACTTC	CASSASRGPYEQYF	TRBJ2-7	TRBV4-1	NA	NA
TGTGCCAGCAGTTTGGGGACAAACTACGAGCAGTACTTC	CASSLGTNYEQYF	TRBJ2-7	TRBV27	NA	NA
TGTGCCAGCAGCTTCGGGTGGGAGGGAGAAGCTTTCTTT	CASSFGWEGEAFF	TRBJ1-1	TRBV5-8	NA	medium-sized
TGTGCCAGCACAGGGGTCTCCTACGAGCAGTACTTC	CASTGVSYEQYF	TRBJ2-7	TRBV27	NA	few
TGTGCCAGCAGCGAGAGCAGGACTAGCGGGTCCTACAATGAGCAGTTCTTC	CASSESRTSGSYNEQFF	TRBJ2-1	TRBV9	TRBD2	few
TGTGCCAGCAGTTTAAACCCCGCAGGCTACGAGCAGTACTTC	CASSLNPAGYEQYF	TRBJ2-7	TRBV28	NA	once
TGTGCCAGCAGTTACTTTGGCGGGGGAGGCGAGACCCAGTACTTC	CASSYFGGGGETQYF	TRBJ2-5	TRBV6-5	TRBD2	medium-sized
TGTGCCAGCACTGGAGCCGTGAACACTGAAGCTTTCTTT	CASTGAVNTEAFF	TRBJ1-1	TRBV6-5	NA	medium-sized
TGTGCCAGCAGCGAGTGGGGCAGCGGGACTGAAGCTTTCTTT	CASSEWGSGTEAFF	TRBJ1-1	TRBV9	NA	NA
TGTGCCAGTAGACTAGCGGAAACCTACGAGCAGTACTTC	CASRLAETYEQYF	TRBJ2-7	TRBV27	TRBD2	medium-sized
TGTGCCAGCAGTCTTAGCGGGAACGGTTACGAGCAGTACTTC	CASSLSGNGYEQYF	TRBJ2-7	TRBV27	TRBD2	medium-sized
TGTGCCAGCAGCTTAGACGAACAGGGGCCATACGAGCAGTACTTC	CASSLDEQGPYEQYF	TRBJ2-7	TRBV11-2	TRBD1	few
TGCGCCAGCAGCCTGATAGCGGGGAAGGATGAGCAGTTCTTC	CASSLIAGKDEQFF	TRBJ2-1	TRBV4-1	TRBD2	few
TGTGCCAGCAGTCTCCTGACTAGCGGGGGAGCGACAGATACGCAGTATTTT	CASSLLTSGGATDTQYF	TRBJ2-3	TRBV27	TRBD2	few
TGTGCCAGCAGTGAAGGGGTTTCGGGAAGTCAGCCCCAGCATTTT	CASSEGVSGSQPQHF	TRBJ1-5	TRBV2	NA	medium-sized
TGTGCCATCAGTGAGTCCGGCGGTACTTCACCCCTCCACTTT	CAISESGGTSPLHF	TRBJ1-6	TRBV10-3	NA	few
TGTGCCAGCAGCTTAGGACACTGGGGCTACACCTTC	CASSLGHWGYTF	TRBJ1-2	TRBV7-9	NA	NA
TGTGCCAGCAGCTCCATAGCGGAGAAAGAGACCCAGTACTTC	CASSSIAEKETQYF	TRBJ2-5	TRBV7-9	NA	NA
TGTGCCAGTACCCCCGGAGATACGCAGTATTTT	CASTPGDTQYF	TRBJ2-3	TRBV19	NA	NA